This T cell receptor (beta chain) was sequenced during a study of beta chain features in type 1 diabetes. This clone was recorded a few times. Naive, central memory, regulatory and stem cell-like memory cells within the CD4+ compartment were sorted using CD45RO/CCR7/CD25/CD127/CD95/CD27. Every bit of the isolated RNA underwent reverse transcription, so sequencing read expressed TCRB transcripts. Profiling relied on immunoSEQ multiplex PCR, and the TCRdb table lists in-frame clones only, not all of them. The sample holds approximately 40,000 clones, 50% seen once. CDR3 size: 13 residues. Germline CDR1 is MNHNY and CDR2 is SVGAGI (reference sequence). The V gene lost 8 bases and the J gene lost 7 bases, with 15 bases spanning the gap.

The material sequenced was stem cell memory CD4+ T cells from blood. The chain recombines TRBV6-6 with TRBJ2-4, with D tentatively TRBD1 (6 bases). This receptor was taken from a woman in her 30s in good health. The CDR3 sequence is CASLFGTTNIQYF. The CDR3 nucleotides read TGTGCCAGCCTCTTCGGGACAACGAACATTCAGTACTTC.